This T cell receptor beta chain is drawn from a study of blood T cells in healthy people across ages. The study's findings and limits: Across samples, TCR beta diversity tracked strongly with naive T cell percentage.

Germline V gives CDR1 KGHSH, CDR2 LQKENI. V was clipped by 1 base and J by 9 bases, with 18 bases between them. The CDR3 spans 15 residues. Peripheral blood samples of around 9.8 milliliters were drawn from each donor. The use of a sample-barcoded 5' primer and a J-beta primer mix characterized a second PCR of roughly 6 to 11 cycles. TCRdb reprocessed the 5' RACE reads with MiXCR, giving one entry per CDR3 protein. The table has hundreds of thousands of distinct CDR3 sequences, roughly 25% seen once. About this clonotype: What it recognizes is unknown.

These data were likewise used in another study, on T cells of mothers and their children.

The clonotype comes from a boy under 18 in good health. The sequenced material came from blood. The chain is built from TRBV18 and TRBJ1-1; a weak D match, TRBD1 (5 bases). The DNA of the CDR3 is TGTGCCAGCTCACCACAACACGCCGGGACGGCTAAAGCTTTCTTT. It codes for CASSPQHAGTAKAFF.